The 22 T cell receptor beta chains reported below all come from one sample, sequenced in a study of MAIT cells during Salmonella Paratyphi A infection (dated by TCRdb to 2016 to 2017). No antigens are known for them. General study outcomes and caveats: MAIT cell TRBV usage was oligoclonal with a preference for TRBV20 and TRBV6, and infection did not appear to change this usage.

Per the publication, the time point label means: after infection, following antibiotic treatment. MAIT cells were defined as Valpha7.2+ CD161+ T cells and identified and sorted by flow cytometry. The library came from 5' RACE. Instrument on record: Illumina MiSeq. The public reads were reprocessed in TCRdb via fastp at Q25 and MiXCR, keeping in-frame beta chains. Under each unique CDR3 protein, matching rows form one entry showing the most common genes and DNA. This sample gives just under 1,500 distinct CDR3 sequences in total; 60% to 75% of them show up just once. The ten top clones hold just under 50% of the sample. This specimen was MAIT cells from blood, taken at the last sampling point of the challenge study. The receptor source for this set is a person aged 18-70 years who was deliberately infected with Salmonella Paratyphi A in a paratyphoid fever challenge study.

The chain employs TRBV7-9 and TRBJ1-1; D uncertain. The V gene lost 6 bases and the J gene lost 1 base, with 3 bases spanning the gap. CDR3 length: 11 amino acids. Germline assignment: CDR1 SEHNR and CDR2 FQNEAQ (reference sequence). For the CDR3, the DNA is TGTGCCAGCAGTAAGAACACTGAAGCTTTCTTT. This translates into CASSKNTEAFF.

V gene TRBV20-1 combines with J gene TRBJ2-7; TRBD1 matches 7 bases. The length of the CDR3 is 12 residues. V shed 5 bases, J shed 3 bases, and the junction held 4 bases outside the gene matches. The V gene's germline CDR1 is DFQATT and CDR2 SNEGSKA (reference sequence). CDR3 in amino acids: CSALHRGYEQYF. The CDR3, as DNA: TGCAGTGCTCTTCACAGGGGCTACGAGCAGTACTTC.

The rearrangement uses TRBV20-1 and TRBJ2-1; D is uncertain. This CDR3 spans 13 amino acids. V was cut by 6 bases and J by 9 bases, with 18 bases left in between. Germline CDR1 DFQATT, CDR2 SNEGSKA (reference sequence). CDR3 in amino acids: CSASGIQMGEQFF. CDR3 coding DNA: TGCAGTGCCTCGGGCATACAAATGGGTGAGCAGTTCTTC.

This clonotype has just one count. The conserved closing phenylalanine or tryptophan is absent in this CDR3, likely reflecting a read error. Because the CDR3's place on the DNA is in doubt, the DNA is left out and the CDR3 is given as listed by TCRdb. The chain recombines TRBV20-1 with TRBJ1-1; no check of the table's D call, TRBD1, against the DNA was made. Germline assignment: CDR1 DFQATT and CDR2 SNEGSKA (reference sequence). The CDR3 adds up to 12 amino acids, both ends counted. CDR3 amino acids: CSARAGETEEVG.

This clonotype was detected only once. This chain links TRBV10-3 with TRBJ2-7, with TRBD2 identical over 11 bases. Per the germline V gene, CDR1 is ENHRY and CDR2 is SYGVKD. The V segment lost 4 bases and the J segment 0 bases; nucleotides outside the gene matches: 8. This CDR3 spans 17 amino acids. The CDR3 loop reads CAISGLGLAGISYEQYF. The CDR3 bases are TGTGCCATCAGTGGCCTCGGACTAGCGGGCATCTCCTACGAGCAGTACTTC.

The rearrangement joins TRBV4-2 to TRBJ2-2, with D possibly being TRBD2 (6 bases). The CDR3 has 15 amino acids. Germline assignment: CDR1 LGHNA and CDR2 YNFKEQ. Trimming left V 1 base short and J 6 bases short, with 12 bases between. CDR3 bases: TGTGCCAGCAGCCAAGCGGGAGTCGAACCCGGGGAGCTGTTTTTT. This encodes CASSQAGVEPGELFF.

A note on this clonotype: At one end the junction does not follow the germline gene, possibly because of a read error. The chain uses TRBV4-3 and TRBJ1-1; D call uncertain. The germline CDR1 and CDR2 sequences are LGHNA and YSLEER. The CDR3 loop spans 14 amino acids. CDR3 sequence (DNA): TGCGCCAGCAGCCGGAAAAGGGAGGGAAAGGAAGAGGGATGG. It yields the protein CASSRKREGKEEGW.

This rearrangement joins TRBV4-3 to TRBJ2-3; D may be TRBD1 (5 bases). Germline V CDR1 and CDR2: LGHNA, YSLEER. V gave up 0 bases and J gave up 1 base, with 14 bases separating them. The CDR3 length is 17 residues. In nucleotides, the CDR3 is TGCGCCAGCAGCCAAGAACGAGGTGACAGTGGCACAGATACGCAGTATTTT. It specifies CASSQERGDSGTDTQYF.

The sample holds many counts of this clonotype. The CDR3 sequence is CSARDPRGSDYEQYF. CDR3 nucleotide sequence: TGCAGTGCTAGAGATCCCAGGGGATCCGACTACGAGCAGTACTTC. The chain couples TRBV20-1 to TRBJ2-7; perhaps TRBD1 as D (6 bases). The CDR3 runs to 15 residues. Germline CDR1 reads DFQATT; CDR2 reads SNEGSKA (reference sequence). Trimming took 0 bases from V and 3 from J, leaving 15 bases between them.

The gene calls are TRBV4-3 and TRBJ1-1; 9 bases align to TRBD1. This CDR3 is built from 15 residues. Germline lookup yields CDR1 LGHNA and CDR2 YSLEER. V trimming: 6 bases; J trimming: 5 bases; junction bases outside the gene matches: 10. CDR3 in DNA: TGCGCCAGCAGAAACAAAGGGGACAGGGTTACTGAAGCTTTCTTT. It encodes CASRNKGDRVTEAFF.

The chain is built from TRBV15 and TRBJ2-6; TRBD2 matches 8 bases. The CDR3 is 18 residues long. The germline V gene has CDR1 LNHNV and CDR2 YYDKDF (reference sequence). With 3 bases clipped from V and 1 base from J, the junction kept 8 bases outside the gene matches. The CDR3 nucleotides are TGTGCCACCAGCAGTTCCGGGACTAGTATTTCTGGGGCCAACGTCCTGACTTTC. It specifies CATSSSGTSISGANVLTF.

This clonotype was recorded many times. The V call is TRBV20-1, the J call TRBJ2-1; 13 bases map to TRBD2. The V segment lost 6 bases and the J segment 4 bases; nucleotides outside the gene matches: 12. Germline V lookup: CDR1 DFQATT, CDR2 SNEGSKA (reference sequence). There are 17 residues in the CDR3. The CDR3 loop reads CSAPTRGLAGDYNEQFF. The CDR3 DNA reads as TGCAGTGCCCCTACTCGAGGACTAGCGGGAGATTACAATGAGCAGTTCTTC.

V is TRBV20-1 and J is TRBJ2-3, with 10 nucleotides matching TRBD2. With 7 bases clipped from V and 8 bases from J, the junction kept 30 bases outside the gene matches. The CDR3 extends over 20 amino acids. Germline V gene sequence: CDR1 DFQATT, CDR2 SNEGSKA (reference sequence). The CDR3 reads CSVFLAGEPPVARAEGTQYF. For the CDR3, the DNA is TGCAGTGTGTTTCTAGCGGGGGAGCCACCCGTTGCCCGGGCCGAGGGTACGCAGTATTTT.

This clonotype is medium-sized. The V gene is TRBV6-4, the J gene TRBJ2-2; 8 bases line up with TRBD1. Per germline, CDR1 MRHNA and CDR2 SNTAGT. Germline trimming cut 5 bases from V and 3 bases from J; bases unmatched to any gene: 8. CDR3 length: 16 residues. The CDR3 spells CASSMTGVQDTGELFF. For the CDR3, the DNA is TGTGCCAGCAGTATGACAGGGGTTCAAGACACCGGGGAGCTGTTTTTT.

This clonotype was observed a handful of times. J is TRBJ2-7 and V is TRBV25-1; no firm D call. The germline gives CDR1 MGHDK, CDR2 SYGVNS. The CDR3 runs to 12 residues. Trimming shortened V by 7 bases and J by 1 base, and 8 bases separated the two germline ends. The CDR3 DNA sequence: TGTGCCAGCACGGACGTATCCTACGAGCAGTACTTC. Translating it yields CASTDVSYEQYF.

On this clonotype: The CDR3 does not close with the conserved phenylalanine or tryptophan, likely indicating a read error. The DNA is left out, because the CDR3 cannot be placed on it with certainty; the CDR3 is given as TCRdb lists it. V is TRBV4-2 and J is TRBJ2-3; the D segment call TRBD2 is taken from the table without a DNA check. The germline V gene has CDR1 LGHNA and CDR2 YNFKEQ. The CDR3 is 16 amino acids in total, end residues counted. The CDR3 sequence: CASSQERGSGADTKYG.

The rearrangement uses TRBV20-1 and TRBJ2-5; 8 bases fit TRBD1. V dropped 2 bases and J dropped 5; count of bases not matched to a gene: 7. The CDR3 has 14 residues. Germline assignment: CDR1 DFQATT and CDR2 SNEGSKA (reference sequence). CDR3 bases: TGCAGTGCTAGATCGTGGACAGGGTTCGAGACCCAGTACTTC. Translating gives CSARSWTGFETQYF.

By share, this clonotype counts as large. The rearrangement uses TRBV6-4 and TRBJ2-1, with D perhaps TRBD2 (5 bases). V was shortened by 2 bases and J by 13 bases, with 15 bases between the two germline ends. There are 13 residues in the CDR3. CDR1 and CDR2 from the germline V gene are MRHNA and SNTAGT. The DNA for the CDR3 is TGTGCCAGCAGTGACCGGGAAGAGAGTTTACAGTTCTTC. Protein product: CASSDREESLQFF.

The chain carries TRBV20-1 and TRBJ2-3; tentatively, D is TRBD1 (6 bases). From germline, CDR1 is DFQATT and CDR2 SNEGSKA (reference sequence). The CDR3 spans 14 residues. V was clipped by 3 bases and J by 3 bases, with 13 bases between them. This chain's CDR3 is CSARGQGWTDTQYF. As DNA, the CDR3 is TGCAGTGCTAGGGGTCAGGGGTGGACAGATACGCAGTATTTT.

CDR3 sequence (DNA): TGCAGTGCTAGTTTGGGGGGGGCAGCTAATCAGCCCCAGCATTTT. Its protein is CSASLGGAANQPQHF. The chain uses TRBV20-1 and TRBJ1-5, with a tentative D call TRBD1 (6 bases). The CDR3 is 15 amino acids. Germline V gives CDR1 DFQATT, CDR2 SNEGSKA (reference sequence). Trimming removed 3 bases at V and 4 bases at J, with 16 bases between.

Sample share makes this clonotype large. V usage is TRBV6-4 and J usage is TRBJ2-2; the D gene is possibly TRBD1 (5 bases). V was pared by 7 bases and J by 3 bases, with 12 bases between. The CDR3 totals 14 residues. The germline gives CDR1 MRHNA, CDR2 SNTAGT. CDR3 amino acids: CASKGQVDTGELFF. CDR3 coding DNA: TGTGCCAGCAAGGGGCAGGTAGACACCGGGGAGCTGTTTTTT.

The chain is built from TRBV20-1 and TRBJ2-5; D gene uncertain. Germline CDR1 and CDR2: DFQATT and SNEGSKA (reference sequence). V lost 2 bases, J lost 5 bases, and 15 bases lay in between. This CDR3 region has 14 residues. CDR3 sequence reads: CSARIGQDLETQYF. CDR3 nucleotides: TGCAGTGCTAGAATTGGTCAGGATCTGGAGACCCAGTACTTC.